The TCR beta chain described here comes from a study of cytomegalovirus exposure and HLA in healthy donors. Study context: An earlier analysis identified 100 million to 130 million unique TCR beta sequences in 170 million or so T cells. Notes on the study in general: Sequencing depth across donors, presence/absence analyses assumed, was roughly uniform.

The PCR made use of 60 Vbeta and 13 Jbeta primers. The table came from immunoSEQ multiplex PCR; TCRdb's copy has only in-frame clones and leaves some out. Of around 160,000 clones in the sample, 68% were seen once. As for this clone: What it recognizes is unknown.

Looked up from germline, CDR1 is SGHKS and CDR2 is YYEKEE (reference sequence). This CDR3 has 15 amino acids. V was clipped by 4 bases and J by 0 bases; unmatched bases: 6. This receptor was obtained from a woman in her forties in good health and CMV-seropositive. Sequenced: PBMCs. The chain is built from TRBV5-5 and TRBJ2-7; 8 bases are a match to TRBD1. CDR3 residues: CASSTTGGPSYEQYF. As DNA, the CDR3 is TGTGCCAGCAGCACCACAGGGGGGCCCTCCTACGAGCAGTACTTC.